What follows are 16 T cell receptor beta chains derived from one specimen sequenced in a study of T cell responses to AZD1222 COVID-19 vaccine. TCRdb's copy holds only in-frame clones and misses some; the assay was immunoSEQ multiplex PCR. The sample lists 150,000 to 180,000 clones, about 87% occurring once. Sequenced material: peripheral blood, taken on day 0 of AZD1222 vaccination. The receptors originated from an adult in good health.

The chain combines TRBV10-3 with TRBJ1-2; 10 nucleotides align to TRBD1. The CDR3 has 17 amino acids. Germline loops: CDR1 ENHRY, CDR2 SYGVKD. V dropped 6 bases and J dropped 4; count of bases not matched to a gene: 14. CDR3 in DNA: TGTGCCATCAGCCCGGGGACAGGGGCACGGCGGCTCTATGGCTACACCTTC. This sequence encodes CAISPGTGARRLYGYTF.

This chain links TRBV7-2 with TRBJ2-7, with 7 bases that match TRBD1. The CDR3 covers 11 residues. After removal of 5 bases from V and 9 bases from J, the junction contained 4 bases not matched to a gene. CDR1 SGHTA and CDR2 FQGNSA come from the germline V gene. In DNA form, the CDR3 reads TGTGCCAGCAGCAACAGGGGCGGGCAGTACTTC. It specifies CASSNRGGQYF. The complete variable domain, with remaining parts taken from reference TRBV7-2 and TRBJ2-7, reads GAGVSQSPSNKVTEKGKDVELRCDPISGHTALYWYRQSLGQGLEFLIYFQGNSAPDKSGLPSDRFSAERTGGSVSTLTIQRTQQEDSAVYLCASSNRGGQYFGPGTRLTVT.

V is TRBV2 and J is TRBJ1-5; 8 bases agree with TRBD1. V lost 6 bases, J lost 0 bases, and 4 bases stayed unmatched. CDR1 is SNHLY and CDR2 is FYNNEI in the germline V gene. CDR3 size: 15 residues. CDR3 in DNA: TGTGCCAGCAGCAGGGGGCCGTCTAGCAATCAGCCCCAGCATTTT. It codes for CASSRGPSSNQPQHF.

The V gene is TRBV29-1, the J gene TRBJ1-4; 7 bases agree with TRBD1. CDR1 is SQVTM, CDR2 ANQGSEA, per germline. V was clipped by 2 bases and J by 11 bases; unmatched bases: 8. The CDR3 length is 13 residues. CDR3 region: CSVEPTKGQKLFF. The CDR3 nucleotides read TGCAGCGTTGAACCGACAAAGGGACAGAAACTGTTTTTT.

CDR3 residues: CASSQVRGDLRQPQHF. CDR3 sequence (DNA): TGCGCCAGCAGCCAAGTCCGGGGGGATTTGCGCCAGCCCCAGCATTTT. The chain joins TRBV4-1 to TRBJ1-5, with a weak D call TRBD1 (5 bases). The CDR3 covers 16 residues. Germline CDR1 is MGHRA and CDR2 is YSYEKL. The V and J ends lost 1 base and 7 bases respectively, with 17 bases between them.

The count of this clone is one. V gene TRBV6-2 or TRBV6-3 combines with J gene TRBJ1-6; the D is unclear. The germline V gene has CDR1 MNHEY and CDR2 SVGEGT. The CDR3 length is 17 residues. Trimming took off 5 bases at V and 3 bases at J, with 17 bases between the two ends. This chain's CDR3 is CASSTTGGRGYNSPLHF. As DNA, the CDR3 is TGTGCCAGCAGTACCACCGGAGGGCGCGGCTATAATTCACCCCTCCACTTT.

V and J are TRBV2 and TRBJ1-2; D is unclear. The CDR3 runs 13 residues. Deletions cut 5 bases from V and 6 bases from J, with 13 bases between. Germline CDR1 reads SNHLY; CDR2 reads FYNNEI. The CDR3 coding sequence is TGTGCCAGCAGTATTGGACGGGAAGATGGCTACACCTTC. Translation gives CASSIGREDGYTF.

The chain links TRBV3-1 (or the pseudogene TRBV3-2) to TRBJ2-1; maybe TRBD1 (6 bases). This CDR3 region has 13 residues. Germline-derived CDR1 and CDR2 are LGHDT and YNNKEL (reference sequence). Trimming stripped 10 bases from V and 6 bases from J, with 16 bases between. The CDR3 DNA sequence: TGTGCCATACAAAGGGCAGGGGTCAATGAGCAGTTCTTC. This translates into CAIQRAGVNEQFF.

In this sample, this clone turned up once. J is TRBJ2-2 and V is TRBV3-1 (or the pseudogene TRBV3-2); possible D gene TRBD1, 5 bases. Trimming shortened V by 1 base and J by 1 base, and 13 bases separated the two germline ends. Germline assignment: CDR1 LGHDT and CDR2 YNNKEL (reference sequence). The CDR3 is made up of 17 amino acids. CDR3 in DNA: TGTGCCAGCAGCCAAGGTGTCCGGACATTGAACACCGGGGAGCTGTTTTTT. Protein sequence: CASSQGVRTLNTGELFF.

V is TRBV7-2 and J is TRBJ2-3; D gene unclear. This CDR3 is built from 14 residues. Germline CDR1 is SGHTA and CDR2 is FQGNSA. V was clipped by 5 bases and J by 6 bases, with 15 bases between them. Here the CDR3 DNA reads TGTGCCAGCAGCCTCCTTAGGGTGGTGGATACGCAGTATTTT. Encoded protein: CASSLLRVVDTQYF.

The V call is TRBV18, the J call TRBJ2-2, with 9 bases aligning to TRBD1. CDR1 is KGHSH, CDR2 LQKENI, per germline. The J segment lost 4 bases and the V segment lost 5 bases, leaving 11 bases of the junction unmatched. CDR3 size: 17 residues. CDR3 sequence reads: CASSTPGQGIGTGELFF. The DNA for the CDR3 is TGTGCCAGCTCAACCCCGGGACAGGGTATCGGCACCGGGGAGCTGTTTTTT. Complete variable domain (other parts from reference TRBV18 and TRBJ2-2): NAGVMQNPRHLVRRRGQEARLRCSPMKGHSHVYWYRQLPEEGLKFMVYLQKENIIDESGMPKERFSAEFPKEGPSILRIQQVVRGDSAAYFCASSTPGQGIGTGELFFGEGSRLTVL.

V gene TRBV5-1 combines with J gene TRBJ2-5; TRBD2 agrees at 7 bases. V lost 2 bases, J lost 2 bases, and 9 bases stayed unmatched. The CDR3 is made up of 16 amino acids. Per the germline V gene, CDR1 is SGHRS and CDR2 is YFSETQ. The CDR3, as DNA: TGCGCCAGCAGCTTTAGTAGTAGCGGGCCACAAGAGACCCAGTACTTC. Protein: CASSFSSSGPQETQYF. Complete variable domain (other parts from reference TRBV5-1 and TRBJ2-5): KAGVTQTPRYLIKTRGQQVTLSCSPISGHRSVSWYQQTPGQGLQFLFEYFSETQRNKGNFPGRFSGRQFSNSRSEMNVSTLELGDSALYLCASSFSSSGPQETQYFGPGTRLLVL.

The chain links TRBV2 to TRBJ1-2, with TRBD1 identical over 12 bases. CDR3 length: 16 residues. V lost 0 bases, J lost 2 bases, and 1 base stayed unmatched. Germline V CDR1 and CDR2: SNHLY, FYNNEI. The CDR3 DNA follows: TGTGCCAGCAGTGAAGCGGGACAGGGGGCAAACTATGGCTACACCTTC. Translating gives CASSEAGQGANYGYTF.

The chain recombines TRBV3-1 (or the pseudogene TRBV3-2) with TRBJ1-5; a weak D match, TRBD1 (6 bases). This CDR3 contains 14 residues. V lost 1 base and J 5 bases, leaving 9 bases between the germline ends. Germline V gene lookup returns CDR1 LGHDT and CDR2 YNNKEL (reference sequence). CDR3 nucleotide sequence: TGTGCCAGCAGCCAAGCAGGGGAACATCAGCCCCAGCATTTT. Translated, it gives CASSQAGEHQPQHF.

The chain combines TRBV7-8 with TRBJ1-5; D is undetermined. The germline gives CDR1 SGHVS, CDR2 FQNEAQ. CDR3 length equals 13 residues. The V end was cut by 2 bases, the J end by 4 bases, with 6 bases between. The CDR3, as DNA: TGTGCCAGCAGCTTATCCGATAATCAGCCCCAGCATTTT. Translation: CASSLSDNQPQHF.

This chain uses TRBV10-3 with TRBJ1-2, with D tentatively TRBD1 (6 bases). The CDR3 has 13 amino acids. Germline CDR1 and CDR2: ENHRY and SYGVKD. Trimming took 3 bases from V and 4 from J, leaving 9 bases between them. This CDR3 reads CAISDGRGYGYTF. In nucleotides, the CDR3 is TGTGCCATCAGTGATGGCAGGGGCTATGGCTACACCTTC.